This T cell receptor beta chain was sequenced for a study of blood T cell repertoires in COVID-19. Study-level information: Samples came from the United States, Italy and Spain, spanning acute and convalescent COVID-19. In each case, the material was cDNA or gDNA derived from T cells, B-cell-depleted T cells, or PBMCs.

Authors' data handling: Amplification from reference gene primers served as the basis for estimated nucleated cell counts. Clones were read by immunoSEQ multiplex PCR, and TCRdb kept only the in-frame ones, dropping some. V and J calls plus clone size are reproduced from that table; the DNA served to infer D and trimming. The data show 210,000 or so clones, 80% to 90% seen once. Trimming cost V 10 bases and J 1 base; bases outside gene matches: 6. There are 13 residues in the CDR3. Germline CDR1 is SGHTA and CDR2 is FQGNSA. This sequence joins TRBV7-2 and TRBJ1-1; 7 bases agree with TRBD1. The sequence was obtained from a woman of 80 years or more with active or convalescent COVID-19. The material sequenced was peripheral blood. CDR3 nucleotides: TGTGCCACAAAAAGGGGGCCGAACACTGAAGCTTTCTTT. It codes for CATKRGPNTEAFF.